This T cell receptor (beta chain) was recovered during a study of T cell changes during pregnancy in multiple sclerosis. Assay: immunoSEQ multiplex PCR; the TCRdb copy retains only in-frame clones and omits some. The sample has around 43,000 clones, roughly 89% seen once. V gave up 5 bases and J gave up 7 bases; unmatched junction bases: 6. Germline loops: CDR1 LNHDA, CDR2 SQIVND (reference sequence). The CDR3 covers 14 residues. This clonotype was sampled from a female donor with multiple sclerosis, enrolled in a pregnancy study. The sample was CD4+ T cells from peripheral blood mononuclear cells, taken in the first trimester of pregnancy. The chain employs TRBV19 and TRBJ2-1, with 9 bases fitting TRBD2. CDR3 nucleotide sequence: TGTGCCAGTAGTGTTGGGACTAGCATAAATGAGCAGTTCTTC. Translating gives CASSVGTSINEQFF.